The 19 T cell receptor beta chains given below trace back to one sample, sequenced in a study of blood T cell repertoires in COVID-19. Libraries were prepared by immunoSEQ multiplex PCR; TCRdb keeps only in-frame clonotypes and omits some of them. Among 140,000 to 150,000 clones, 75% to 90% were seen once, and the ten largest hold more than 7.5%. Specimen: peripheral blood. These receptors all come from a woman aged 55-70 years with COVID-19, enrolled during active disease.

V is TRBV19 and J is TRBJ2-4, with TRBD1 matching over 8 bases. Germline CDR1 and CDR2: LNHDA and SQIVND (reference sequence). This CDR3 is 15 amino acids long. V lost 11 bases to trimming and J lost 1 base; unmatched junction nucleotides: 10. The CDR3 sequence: CAASDRGFAKNIQYF. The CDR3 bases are TGTGCCGCCTCTGACAGGGGATTTGCCAAAAACATTCAGTACTTC.

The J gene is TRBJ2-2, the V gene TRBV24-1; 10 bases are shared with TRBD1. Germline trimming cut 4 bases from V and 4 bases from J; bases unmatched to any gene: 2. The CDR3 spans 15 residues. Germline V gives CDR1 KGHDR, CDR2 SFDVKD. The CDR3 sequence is CATSEGQGLTGELFF. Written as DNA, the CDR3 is TGTGCCACCAGTGAGGGACAGGGGCTCACCGGGGAGCTGTTTTTT.

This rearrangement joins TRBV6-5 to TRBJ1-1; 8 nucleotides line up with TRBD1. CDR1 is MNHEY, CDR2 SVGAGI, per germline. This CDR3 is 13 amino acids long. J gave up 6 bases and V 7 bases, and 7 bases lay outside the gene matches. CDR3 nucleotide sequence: TGTGCCAGCAAAGCGCAGGGGGCCGCTGAAGCTTTCTTT. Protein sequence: CASKAQGAAEAFF.

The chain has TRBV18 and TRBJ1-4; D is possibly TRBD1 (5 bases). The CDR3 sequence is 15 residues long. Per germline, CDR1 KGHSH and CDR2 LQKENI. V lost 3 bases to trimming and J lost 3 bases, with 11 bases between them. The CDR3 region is CASSPQGSANEKLFF. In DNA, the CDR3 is TGTGCCAGCTCACCGCAGGGTAGTGCTAATGAAAAACTGTTTTTT.

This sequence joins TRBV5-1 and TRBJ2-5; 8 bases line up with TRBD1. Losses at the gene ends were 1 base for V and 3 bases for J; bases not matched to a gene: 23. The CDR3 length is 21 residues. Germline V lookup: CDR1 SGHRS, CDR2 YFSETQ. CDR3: CASSLPTFGQGREAGKETQYF. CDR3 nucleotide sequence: TGCGCCAGCAGCTTGCCAACATTTGGACAGGGCCGGGAAGCGGGCAAAGAGACCCAGTACTTC.

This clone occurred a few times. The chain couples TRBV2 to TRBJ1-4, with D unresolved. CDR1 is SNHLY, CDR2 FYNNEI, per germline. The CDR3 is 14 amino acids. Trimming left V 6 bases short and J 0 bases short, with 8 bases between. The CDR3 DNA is TGTGCCAGCAGCCCGGGAACAACTAATGAAAAACTGTTTTTT. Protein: CASSPGTTNEKLFF.

The CDR3 here is CATSDADSHLANEQFF. The DNA of the CDR3 is TGTGCCACCAGTGACGCGGACAGTCATTTGGCCAATGAGCAGTTCTTC. J is TRBJ2-1 and V is TRBV24-1, with D perhaps TRBD1 (6 bases). This CDR3 has 16 amino acids. Trimming cost V 4 bases and J 6 bases, with 18 bases left between them. CDR1 KGHDR and CDR2 SFDVKD come from the germline V gene.

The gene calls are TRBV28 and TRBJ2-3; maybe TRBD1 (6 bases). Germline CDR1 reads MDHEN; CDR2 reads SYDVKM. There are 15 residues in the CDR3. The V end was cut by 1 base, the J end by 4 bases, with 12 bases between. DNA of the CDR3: TGTGCCAGCAGTTTATTTAGGGACACGGCAGATACGCAGTATTTT. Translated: CASSLFRDTADTQYF.

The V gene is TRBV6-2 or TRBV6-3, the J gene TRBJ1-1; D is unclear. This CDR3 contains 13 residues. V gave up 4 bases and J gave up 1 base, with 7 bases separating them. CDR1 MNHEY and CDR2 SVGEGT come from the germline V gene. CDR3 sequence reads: CASSSTGNTEAFF. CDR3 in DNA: TGTGCCAGCAGTTCTACGGGGAACACTGAAGCTTTCTTT.

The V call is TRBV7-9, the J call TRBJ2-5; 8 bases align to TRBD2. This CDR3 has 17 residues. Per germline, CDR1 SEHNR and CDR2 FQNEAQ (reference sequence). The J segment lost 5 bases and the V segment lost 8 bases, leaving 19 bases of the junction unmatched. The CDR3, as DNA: TGTGCCAGCGAGGAACTAGGTCGAGCGGGGGCCCGGGAGACCCAGTACTTC. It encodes CASEELGRAGARETQYF.

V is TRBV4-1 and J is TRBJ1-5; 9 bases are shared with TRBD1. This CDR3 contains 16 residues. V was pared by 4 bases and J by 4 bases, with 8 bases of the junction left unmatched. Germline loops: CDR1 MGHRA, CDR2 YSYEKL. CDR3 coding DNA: TGCGCCAGCAGCCTCGGACAGGGGACCTCTAATCAGCCCCAGCATTTT. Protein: CASSLGQGTSNQPQHF.

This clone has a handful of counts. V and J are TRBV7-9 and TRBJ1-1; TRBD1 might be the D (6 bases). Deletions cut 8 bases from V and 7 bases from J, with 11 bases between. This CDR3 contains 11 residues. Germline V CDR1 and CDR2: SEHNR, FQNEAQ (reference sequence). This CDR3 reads CASGRGGEAFF. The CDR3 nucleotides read TGTGCCAGCGGCAGGGGAGGTGAAGCTTTCTTT.

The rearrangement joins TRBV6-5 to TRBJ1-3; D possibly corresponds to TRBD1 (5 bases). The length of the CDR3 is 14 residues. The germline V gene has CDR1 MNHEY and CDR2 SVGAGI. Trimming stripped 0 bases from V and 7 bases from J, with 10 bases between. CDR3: CASSYSSGWNTIYF. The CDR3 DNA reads TGTGCCAGCAGTTACTCATCAGGGTGGAACACCATATATTTT.

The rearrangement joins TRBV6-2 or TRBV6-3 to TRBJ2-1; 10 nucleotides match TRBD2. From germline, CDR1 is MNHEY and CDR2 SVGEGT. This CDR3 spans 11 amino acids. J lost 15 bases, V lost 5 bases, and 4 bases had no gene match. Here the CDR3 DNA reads TGTGCCAGCAGTCAAACTAGCGGGGTGTTCTTC. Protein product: CASSQTSGVFF.

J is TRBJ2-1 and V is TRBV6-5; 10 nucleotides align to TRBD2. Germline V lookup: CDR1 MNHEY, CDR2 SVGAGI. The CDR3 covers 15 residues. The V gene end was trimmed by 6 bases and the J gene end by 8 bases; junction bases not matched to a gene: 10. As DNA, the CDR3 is TGTGCCAGCAGAACGTCAGCGGGGGGGGTCGATGAGCAGTTCTTC. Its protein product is CASRTSAGGVDEQFF.

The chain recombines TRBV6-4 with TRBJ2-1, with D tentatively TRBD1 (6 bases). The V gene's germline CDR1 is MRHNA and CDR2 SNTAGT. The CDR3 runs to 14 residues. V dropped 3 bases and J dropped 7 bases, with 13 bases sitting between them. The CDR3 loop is CASSDGGFWNEQFF. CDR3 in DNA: TGTGCCAGCAGTGATGGGGGCTTTTGGAATGAGCAGTTCTTC.

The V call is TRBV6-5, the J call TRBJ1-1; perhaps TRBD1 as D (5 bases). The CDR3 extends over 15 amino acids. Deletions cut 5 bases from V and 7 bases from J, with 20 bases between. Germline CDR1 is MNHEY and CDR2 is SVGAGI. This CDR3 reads CASSPRVAGTFEAFF. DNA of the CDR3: TGTGCCAGCAGTCCCCGGGTGGCAGGGACTTTTGAAGCTTTCTTT.

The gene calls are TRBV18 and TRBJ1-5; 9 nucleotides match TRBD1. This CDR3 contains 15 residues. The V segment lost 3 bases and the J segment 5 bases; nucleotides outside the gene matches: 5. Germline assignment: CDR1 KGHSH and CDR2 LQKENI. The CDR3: CASSPGTGYDQPQHF. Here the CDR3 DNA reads TGTGCCAGCTCACCGGGGACAGGGTACGATCAGCCCCAGCATTTT.

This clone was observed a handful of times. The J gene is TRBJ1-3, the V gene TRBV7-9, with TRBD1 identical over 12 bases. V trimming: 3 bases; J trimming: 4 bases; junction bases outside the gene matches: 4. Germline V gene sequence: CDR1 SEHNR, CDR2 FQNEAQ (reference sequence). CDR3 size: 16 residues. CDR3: CASSLGDRGRGNTIYF. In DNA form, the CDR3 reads TGTGCCAGCAGCTTGGGGGACAGGGGGCGAGGAAACACCATATATTTT.